This T cell receptor beta chain was documented in a study of blood T cell repertoires in COVID-19. Whole-study context: Material from acute and convalescent COVID-19 was sourced from the United States, Italy and Spain. PBMCs, B-cell-depleted T cells, or T cells were the source of the cDNA or gDNA that made up the material.

As originally analysed: Estimation of nucleated cell counts relied on the amplification of reference gene primers. Profiling relied on immunoSEQ multiplex PCR, and the TCRdb table lists in-frame clones only, not all of them. That table supplies the V and J calls and clone size; D and trimming were determined from the DNA. The repertoire holds about 260,000 clones, with 75% to 90% as singletons. Germline V gives CDR1 LNHDA, CDR2 SQIVND (reference sequence). This CDR3 is built from 15 residues. V lost 5 bases to trimming and J lost 6 bases, with 17 bases between them. The clonotype comes from a woman aged 40 to 50 with acute or convalescent COVID-19. Sequenced material: peripheral blood. The chain employs TRBV19 and TRBJ1-5, with D unresolved. The DNA for the CDR3 is TGTGCCAGTAGTCCTCGCGGGGAATGGAGTCAGCCCCAGCATTTT. Encoded protein: CASSPRGEWSQPQHF.